One TCR beta chain is described in this entry. It has no known antigen specificity. The record has no base qualities; no much larger clone is one base away. Per the publication, the treatment or condition label means: in vitro stimulation with specific CMV peptide epitopes to enrich CMV-specific T cells. The CDR3 measures 14 amino acids from cysteine to phenylalanine. Only the CDR3 portion is preserved as DNA: 42 bases, with reading frame beginning at the first base. The trim is 0 bases for V and 9 bases for J, with a gap of 13 bases between the germline ends. According to the germline V gene, CDR1 reads SGDLS and CDR2 reads YYNGEE. These data originate in a study of T cell repertoires in cytomegalovirus infection (dated by TCRdb to the late 2010s). Looking at the study overall: Alongside well-studied HLA-B-restricted epitopes, the peptide stimulations were aimed at recently identified HLA-C-restricted CMV epitopes, whose presentation resists viral immunomodulation. Because public TCR beta signatures pointed to carriage of CMV infection together with the matching HLA type, the HLA type of each donor mattered for the analysis. Study-wide conclusions, independent of this receptor: Carriers of CMV infection plus the relevant HLA type were discriminated by the cumulative frequency of public TCR beta family members in the study cohort and in an independent approximately 360-donor cohort. The ex vivo response was dominated by HLA-C-restricted CMV-specific TCR beta clonotypes, and the single most frequent clonotype in two of eight donors was supplied by these HLA-C-restricted clonotypes.

For sequencing, an Illumina HiSeq 1500 was employed. TCRdb's own reprocessing of the public reads used fastp at Q25 and MiXCR and kept productive beta chains. All rows with the same CDR3 protein become a single entry with the most common DNA and genes. This sample gives around 500,000 distinct CDR3 sequences in total; about 44% of them show up just once. About 45% of the sample rests with the top ten. The rearrangement combines TRBV9 with TRBJ2-1; TRBD2 might be the D gene, on 5 matching bases. The specimen was cultured PBMCs, collected from culture after CMV antigen stimulation. The origin of this receptor is a human donor in good health (CMV status not recorded). Some clones in this sample may be carry-over from other donors' samples. The sequenced DNA: TGTGCCAGCAGCGTAGCTGCGGGCTCGGTTGAGCAGTTCTTC. This is translated as CASSVAAGSVEQFF.